This is a list of T cell receptor beta chains from one sample in a study of graft-versus-host responses after intestinal transplantation. Sequenced by immunoSEQ multiplex PCR; TCRdb stores in-frame clones only, minus some. This table has more than 85,000 clones, 90% to 95% appearing once. Antigens for these TCRs are unknown. Sequencing used unstimulated CD8+ T cells sorted from spleen or lymph node cells, obtained before intestinal transplant. All receptors come from a human donor who received an intestinal transplant. CDR3s include the opening cysteine and the closing phenylalanine or tryptophan. Fields, in order: J gene, clone size, CDR3 length, D gene, V gene, CDR3 protein, CDR3 DNA. The D gene is left open where the match is weak. Only some rows state a clone size, as once, few, many or a class for expanded clones.

J gene: TRBJ1-1
clone size: once
CDR3 length: 15
D gene: NA
V gene: TRBV28
CDR3 protein: CASSPTTVGDTEAFF
CDR3 DNA: TGTGCCAGCAGTCCCACGACGGTAGGGGACACTGAAGCTTTCTTT

J gene: TRBJ1-2
clone size: NA
CDR3 length: 16
D gene: TRBD1
V gene: TRBV10-2
CDR3 protein: CASSESGLGGHYGYTF
CDR3 DNA: TGCGCCAGCAGTGAGTCTGGACTAGGGGGCCACTATGGCTACACCTTC

J gene: TRBJ1-5
clone size: NA
CDR3 length: 16
D gene: NA
V gene: TRBV19
CDR3 protein: CASSIQGTYSNQPQHF
CDR3 DNA: TGTGCCAGTAGTATTCAGGGAACTTATAGCAATCAGCCCCAGCATTTT

J gene: TRBJ2-7
clone size: NA
CDR3 length: 14
D gene: NA
V gene: TRBV6-1
CDR3 protein: CASSGTQEAYEQYF
CDR3 DNA: TGTGCCAGCTCCGGAACTCAGGAAGCCTACGAGCAGTACTTC

J gene: TRBJ2-7
clone size: NA
CDR3 length: 14
D gene: NA
V gene: TRBV18
CDR3 protein: CASSPEEGPYEQYF
CDR3 DNA: TGTGCCAGCTCACCAGAGGAGGGCCCCTACGAGCAGTACTTC

J gene: TRBJ2-7
clone size: NA
CDR3 length: 17
D gene: TRBD2
V gene: TRBV5-1
CDR3 protein: CASSLALAGGEPYEQYF
CDR3 DNA: TGCGCCAGCAGCTTGGCGTTAGCGGGAGGGGAGCCCTACGAGCAGTACTTC

J gene: TRBJ1-2
clone size: NA
CDR3 length: 15
D gene: TRBD1
V gene: TRBV4-1
CDR3 protein: CASSQGSDRAYGYTF
CDR3 DNA: TGCGCCAGCAGCCAAGGGTCGGACAGGGCCTATGGCTACACCTTC

J gene: TRBJ2-4
clone size: NA
CDR3 length: 17
D gene: TRBD2
V gene: TRBV2
CDR3 protein: CAIQSPSGGLAKNIQYF
CDR3 DNA: TGTGCCATCCAAAGTCCTAGCGGAGGACTAGCCAAAAACATTCAGTACTTC

J gene: TRBJ1-1
clone size: NA
CDR3 length: 14
D gene: TRBD1
V gene: TRBV5-4
CDR3 protein: CATTSWDRNTEAFF
CDR3 DNA: TGTGCCACCACTTCATGGGACAGGAACACTGAAGCTTTCTTT

J gene: TRBJ2-7
clone size: NA
CDR3 length: 13
D gene: NA
V gene: TRBV5-1
CDR3 protein: CASSLEAIYEQYF
CDR3 DNA: TGCGCCAGCAGCTTGGAGGCTATCTACGAGCAGTACTTC

J gene: TRBJ2-7
clone size: once
CDR3 length: 14
D gene: TRBD2
V gene: TRBV4-1
CDR3 protein: CASSLTSDSYEQYF
CDR3 DNA: TGCGCCAGCAGCCTGACTAGCGACTCCTACGAGCAGTACTTC

J gene: TRBJ1-1
clone size: once
CDR3 length: 14
D gene: TRBD1
V gene: TRBV10-2
CDR3 protein: CASSLDRGVTEAFF
CDR3 DNA: TGCGCCAGCAGTCTGGACAGGGGGGTTACTGAAGCTTTCTTT

J gene: TRBJ1-1
clone size: NA
CDR3 length: 15
D gene: NA
V gene: TRBV11-3
CDR3 protein: CASSSTGRSNTEAFF
CDR3 DNA: TGTGCCAGCAGCTCCACGGGCAGATCGAACACTGAAGCTTTCTTT

J gene: TRBJ2-1
clone size: NA
CDR3 length: 15
D gene: NA
V gene: TRBV7-6
CDR3 protein: CASSLKIAFSDEQFF
CDR3 DNA: TGTGCCAGCAGCTTAAAAATAGCCTTTAGCGATGAGCAGTTCTTC

J gene: TRBJ1-1
clone size: NA
CDR3 length: 12
D gene: NA
V gene: TRBV7-9
CDR3 protein: CASSLQNTEAFF
CDR3 DNA: TGTGCCAGCAGCTTACAGAACACTGAAGCTTTCTTT

J gene: TRBJ2-1
clone size: NA
CDR3 length: 13
D gene: TRBD2
V gene: TRBV7-8
CDR3 protein: CASSRGVNNEQFF
CDR3 DNA: TGTGCCAGCAGCCGGGGGGTAAACAATGAGCAGTTCTTC

J gene: TRBJ1-2
clone size: NA
CDR3 length: 14
D gene: NA
V gene: TRBV2
CDR3 protein: CASPVGGPFYGYTF
CDR3 DNA: TGTGCCAGCCCGGTCGGGGGGCCCTTCTATGGCTACACCTTC

J gene: TRBJ2-7
clone size: once
CDR3 length: 13
D gene: NA
V gene: TRBV27
CDR3 protein: CASSLSKAYEQYF
CDR3 DNA: TGTGCCAGCAGTTTATCGAAAGCCTACGAGCAGTACTTC

J gene: TRBJ2-5
clone size: few
CDR3 length: 12
D gene: NA
V gene: TRBV7-9
CDR3 protein: CASSLAGETQYF
CDR3 DNA: TGTGCCAGCAGCTTGGCTGGGGAGACCCAGTACTTC

J gene: TRBJ2-7
clone size: NA
CDR3 length: 14
D gene: NA
V gene: TRBV7-9
CDR3 protein: CASSLVGGPYEQYF
CDR3 DNA: TGTGCCAGCAGCTTAGTGGGGGGGCCCTACGAGCAGTACTTC

J gene: TRBJ2-2
clone size: few
CDR3 length: 14
D gene: TRBD2
V gene: TRBV15
CDR3 protein: CATSRDTGGGELFF
CDR3 DNA: TGTGCCACCAGCAGAGATACGGGAGGCGGGGAGCTGTTTTTT

J gene: TRBJ2-1
clone size: NA
CDR3 length: 16
D gene: TRBD1
V gene: TRBV2
CDR3 protein: CASSAYPGGRFDEQFF
CDR3 DNA: TGTGCCAGCAGTGCCTACCCAGGGGGTAGGTTCGATGAGCAGTTCTTC

J gene: TRBJ1-2
clone size: NA
CDR3 length: 15
D gene: TRBD1
V gene: TRBV29-1
CDR3 protein: CSVEEDRGQDYGYTF
CDR3 DNA: TGCAGCGTCGAGGAGGACAGGGGGCAAGACTATGGCTACACCTTC

J gene: TRBJ2-1
clone size: NA
CDR3 length: 12
D gene: NA
V gene: TRBV7-2
CDR3 protein: CASSFYYNEQFF
CDR3 DNA: TGTGCCAGCAGCTTCTACTACAATGAGCAGTTCTTC

J gene: TRBJ2-7
clone size: NA
CDR3 length: 16
D gene: NA
V gene: TRBV9
CDR3 protein: CASSPGGVRAPSEQYF
CDR3 DNA: TGTGCCAGCAGCCCTGGAGGGGTCAGGGCACCGAGCGAGCAGTACTTC

J gene: TRBJ2-1
clone size: NA
CDR3 length: 15
D gene: TRBD2
V gene: TRBV19
CDR3 protein: CASSIGLAGYNEQFF
CDR3 DNA: TGTGCCAGTAGTATAGGACTAGCGGGTTACAATGAGCAGTTCTTC

J gene: TRBJ2-1
clone size: NA
CDR3 length: 14
D gene: NA
V gene: TRBV27
CDR3 protein: CASSLLLAYNEQFF
CDR3 DNA: TGTGCCAGCAGTTTGCTATTGGCTTACAATGAGCAGTTCTTC

J gene: TRBJ2-1
clone size: NA
CDR3 length: 15
D gene: NA
V gene: TRBV19
CDR3 protein: CASSMASDDYNEQFF
CDR3 DNA: TGTGCCAGTAGTATGGCATCCGACGATTACAATGAGCAGTTCTTC

J gene: TRBJ2-1
clone size: once
CDR3 length: 16
D gene: TRBD2
V gene: TRBV9
CDR3 protein: CASSPEGLAGVDEQFF
CDR3 DNA: TGTGCCAGCAGCCCCGAGGGACTAGCGGGAGTGGATGAGCAGTTCTTC

J gene: TRBJ1-2
clone size: NA
CDR3 length: 16
D gene: NA
V gene: TRBV7-9
CDR3 protein: CASSSTLRTDSYGYTF
CDR3 DNA: TGTGCCAGCAGCTCAACCCTACGGACGGATTCTTATGGCTACACCTTC

J gene: TRBJ2-5
clone size: NA
CDR3 length: 14
D gene: NA
V gene: TRBV9
CDR3 protein: CASSAAGTVETQYF
CDR3 DNA: TGTGCCAGCAGCGCCGCCGGGACGGTGGAGACCCAGTACTTC

J gene: TRBJ1-5
clone size: NA
CDR3 length: 13
D gene: NA
V gene: TRBV28
CDR3 protein: CAIIGGGNQPQHF
CDR3 DNA: TGTGCCATCATCGGCGGGGGCAATCAGCCCCAGCATTTT

J gene: TRBJ1-2
clone size: NA
CDR3 length: 11
D gene: TRBD1
V gene: TRBV2
CDR3 protein: CADRAIYGYTF
CDR3 DNA: TGTGCGGACAGGGCCATCTATGGCTACACCTTC

J gene: TRBJ2-1
clone size: once
CDR3 length: 14
D gene: NA
V gene: TRBV4-1
CDR3 protein: CASSQGLIYNEQFF
CDR3 DNA: TGCGCCAGCAGCCAGGGACTGATATACAATGAGCAGTTCTTC

J gene: TRBJ1-4
clone size: NA
CDR3 length: 15
D gene: TRBD1
V gene: TRBV10-1
CDR3 protein: CASSTTGAGNEKLFF
CDR3 DNA: TGCGCCAGCAGCACCACAGGGGCAGGTAATGAAAAACTGTTTTTT